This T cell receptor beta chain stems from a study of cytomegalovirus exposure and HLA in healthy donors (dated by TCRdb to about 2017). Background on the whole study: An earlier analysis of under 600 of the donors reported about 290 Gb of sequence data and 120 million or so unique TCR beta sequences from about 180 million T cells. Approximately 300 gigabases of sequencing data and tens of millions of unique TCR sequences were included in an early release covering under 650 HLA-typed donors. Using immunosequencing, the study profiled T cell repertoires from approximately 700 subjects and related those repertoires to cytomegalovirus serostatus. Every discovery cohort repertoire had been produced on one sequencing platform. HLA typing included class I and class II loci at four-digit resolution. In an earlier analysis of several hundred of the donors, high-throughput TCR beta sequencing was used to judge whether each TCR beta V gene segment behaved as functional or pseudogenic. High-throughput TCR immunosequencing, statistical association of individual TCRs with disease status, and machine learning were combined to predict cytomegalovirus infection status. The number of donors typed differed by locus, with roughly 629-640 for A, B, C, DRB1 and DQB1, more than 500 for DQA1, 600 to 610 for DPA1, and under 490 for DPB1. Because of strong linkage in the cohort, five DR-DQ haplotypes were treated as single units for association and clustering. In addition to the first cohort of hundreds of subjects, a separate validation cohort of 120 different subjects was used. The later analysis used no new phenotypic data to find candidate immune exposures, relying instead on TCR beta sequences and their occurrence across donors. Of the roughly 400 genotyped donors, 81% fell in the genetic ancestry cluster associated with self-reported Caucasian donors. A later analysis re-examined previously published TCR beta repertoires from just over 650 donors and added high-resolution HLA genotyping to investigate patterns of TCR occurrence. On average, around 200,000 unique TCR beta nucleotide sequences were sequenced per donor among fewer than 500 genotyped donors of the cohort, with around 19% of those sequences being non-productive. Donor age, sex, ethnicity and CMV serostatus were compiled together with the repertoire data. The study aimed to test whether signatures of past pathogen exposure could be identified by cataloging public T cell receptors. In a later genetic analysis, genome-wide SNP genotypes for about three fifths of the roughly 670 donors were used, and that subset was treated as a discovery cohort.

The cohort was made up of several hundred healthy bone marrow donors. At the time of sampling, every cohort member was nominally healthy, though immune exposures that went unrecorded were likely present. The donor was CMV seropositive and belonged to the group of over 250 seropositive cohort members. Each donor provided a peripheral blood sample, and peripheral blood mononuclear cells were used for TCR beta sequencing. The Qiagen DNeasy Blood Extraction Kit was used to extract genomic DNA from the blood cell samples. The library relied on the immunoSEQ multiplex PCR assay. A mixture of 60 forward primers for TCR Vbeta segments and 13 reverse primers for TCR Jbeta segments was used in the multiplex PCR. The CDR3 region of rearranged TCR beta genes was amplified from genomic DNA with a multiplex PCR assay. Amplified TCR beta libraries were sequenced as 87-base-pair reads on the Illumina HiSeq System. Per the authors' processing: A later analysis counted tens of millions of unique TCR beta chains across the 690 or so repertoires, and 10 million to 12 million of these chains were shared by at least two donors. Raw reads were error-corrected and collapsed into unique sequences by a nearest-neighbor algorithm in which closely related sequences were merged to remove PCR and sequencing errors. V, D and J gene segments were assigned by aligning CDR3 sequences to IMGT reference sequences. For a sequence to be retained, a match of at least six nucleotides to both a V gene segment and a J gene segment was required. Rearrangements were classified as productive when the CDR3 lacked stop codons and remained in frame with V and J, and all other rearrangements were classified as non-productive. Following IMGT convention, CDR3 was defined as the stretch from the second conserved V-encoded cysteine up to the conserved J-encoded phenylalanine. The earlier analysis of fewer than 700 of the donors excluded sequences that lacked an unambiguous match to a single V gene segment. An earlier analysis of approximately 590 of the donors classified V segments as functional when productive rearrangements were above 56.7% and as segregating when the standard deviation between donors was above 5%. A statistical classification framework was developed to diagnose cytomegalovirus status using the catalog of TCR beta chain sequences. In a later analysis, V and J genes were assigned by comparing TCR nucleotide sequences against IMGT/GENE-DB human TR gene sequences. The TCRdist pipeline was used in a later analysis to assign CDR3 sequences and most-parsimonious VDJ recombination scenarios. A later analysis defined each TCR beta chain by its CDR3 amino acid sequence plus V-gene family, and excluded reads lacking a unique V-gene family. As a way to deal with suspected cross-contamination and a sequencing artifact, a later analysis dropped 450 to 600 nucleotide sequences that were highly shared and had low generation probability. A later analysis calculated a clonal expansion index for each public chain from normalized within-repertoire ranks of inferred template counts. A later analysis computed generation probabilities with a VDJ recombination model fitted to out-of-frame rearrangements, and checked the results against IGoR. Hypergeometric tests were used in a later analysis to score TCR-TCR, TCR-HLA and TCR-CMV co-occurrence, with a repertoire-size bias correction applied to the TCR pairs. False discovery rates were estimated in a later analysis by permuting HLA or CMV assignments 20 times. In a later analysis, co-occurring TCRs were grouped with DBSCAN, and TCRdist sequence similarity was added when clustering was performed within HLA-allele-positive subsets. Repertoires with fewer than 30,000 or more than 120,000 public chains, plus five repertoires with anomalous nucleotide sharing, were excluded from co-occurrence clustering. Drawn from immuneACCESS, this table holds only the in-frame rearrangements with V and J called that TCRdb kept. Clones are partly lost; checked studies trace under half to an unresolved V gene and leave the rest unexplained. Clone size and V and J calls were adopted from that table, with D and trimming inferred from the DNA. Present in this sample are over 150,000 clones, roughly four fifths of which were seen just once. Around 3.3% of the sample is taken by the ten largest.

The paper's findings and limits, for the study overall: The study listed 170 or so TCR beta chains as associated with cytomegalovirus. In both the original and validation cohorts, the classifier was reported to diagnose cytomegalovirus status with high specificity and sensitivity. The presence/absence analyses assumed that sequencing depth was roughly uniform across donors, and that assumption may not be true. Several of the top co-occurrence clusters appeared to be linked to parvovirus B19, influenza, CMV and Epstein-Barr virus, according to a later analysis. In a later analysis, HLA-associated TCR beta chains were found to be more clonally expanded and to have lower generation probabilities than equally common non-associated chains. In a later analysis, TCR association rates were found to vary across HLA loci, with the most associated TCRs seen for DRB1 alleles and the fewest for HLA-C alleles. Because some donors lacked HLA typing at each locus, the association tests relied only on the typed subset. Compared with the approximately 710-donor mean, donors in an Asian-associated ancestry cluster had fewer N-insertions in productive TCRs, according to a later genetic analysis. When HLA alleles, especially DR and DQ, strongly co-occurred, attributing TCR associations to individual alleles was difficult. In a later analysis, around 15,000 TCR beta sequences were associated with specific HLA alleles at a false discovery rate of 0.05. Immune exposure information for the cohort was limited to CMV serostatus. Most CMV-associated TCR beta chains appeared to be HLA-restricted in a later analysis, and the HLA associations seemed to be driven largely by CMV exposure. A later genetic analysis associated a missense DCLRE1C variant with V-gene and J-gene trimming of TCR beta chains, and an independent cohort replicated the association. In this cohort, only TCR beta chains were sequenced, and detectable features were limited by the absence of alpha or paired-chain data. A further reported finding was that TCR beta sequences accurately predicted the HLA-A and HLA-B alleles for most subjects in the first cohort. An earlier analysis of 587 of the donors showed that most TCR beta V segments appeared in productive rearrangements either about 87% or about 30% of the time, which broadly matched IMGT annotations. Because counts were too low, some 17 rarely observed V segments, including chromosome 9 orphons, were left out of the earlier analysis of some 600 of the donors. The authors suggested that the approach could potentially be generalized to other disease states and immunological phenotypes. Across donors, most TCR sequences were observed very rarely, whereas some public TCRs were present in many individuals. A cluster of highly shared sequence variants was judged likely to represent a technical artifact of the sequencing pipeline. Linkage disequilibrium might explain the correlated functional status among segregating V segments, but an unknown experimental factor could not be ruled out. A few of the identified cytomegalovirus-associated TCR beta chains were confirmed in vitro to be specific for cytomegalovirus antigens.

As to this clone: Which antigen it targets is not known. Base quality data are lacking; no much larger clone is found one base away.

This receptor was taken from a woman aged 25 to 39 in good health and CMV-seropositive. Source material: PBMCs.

The nucleotides are TGTGCCATCGCGGGACAGCCCTACGAGCAGTACTTC. It encodes CAIAGQPYEQYF. Rearrangement joined TRBV6-6 to TRBJ2-7, and possibly TRBD1, on 7 matching bases. The CDR3, from cysteine to phenylalanine, totals 12 residues. The DNA shown is the 36-base CDR3, in frame from base 1. The germline V gene (reference sequence) specifies MNHNY as CDR1 and SVGAGI as CDR2. V is shortened by 10 bases, J by 2 bases, and the region joining them spans 12 bases.